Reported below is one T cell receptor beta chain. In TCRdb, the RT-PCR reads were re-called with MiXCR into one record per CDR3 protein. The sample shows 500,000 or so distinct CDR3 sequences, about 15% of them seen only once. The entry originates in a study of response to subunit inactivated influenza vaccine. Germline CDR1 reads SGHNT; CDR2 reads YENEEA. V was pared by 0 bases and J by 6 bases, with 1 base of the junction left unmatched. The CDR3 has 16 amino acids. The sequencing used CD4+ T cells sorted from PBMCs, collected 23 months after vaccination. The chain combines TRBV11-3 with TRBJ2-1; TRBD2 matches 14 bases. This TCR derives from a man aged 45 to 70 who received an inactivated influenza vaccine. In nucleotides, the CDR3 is TGTGCCAGCAGCTTAGATGGACTAGCGGGAGGCAATGAGCAGTTCTTC. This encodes CASSLDGLAGGNEQFF.